This TCR beta chain was profiled in a study of blood T cell repertoires in COVID-19. Cohort assignment relied on participant-reported clinical history. Clones were sequenced by immunoSEQ multiplex PCR, and TCRdb holds only the in-frame ones, with some missing. Of about 270,000 clones listed, around 93% were seen once; the top ten hold about 3%. This CDR3 contains 14 residues. Germline CDR1 and CDR2: SGDLS and YYNGEE. Trimming left V 0 bases short and J 0 bases short, with 7 bases between. The rearrangement joins TRBV9 to TRBJ2-7, with D possibly matching TRBD2 (6 bases). Sequences were obtained from PBMCs or T cells enriched from blood (not recorded which). This clonotype was sampled from a man aged 40-50 years who had been exposed to COVID-19. This chain's CDR3 is CASSVGRDSYEQYF. The CDR3 bases are TGTGCCAGCAGCGTAGGGAGGGACTCCTACGAGCAGTACTTC.